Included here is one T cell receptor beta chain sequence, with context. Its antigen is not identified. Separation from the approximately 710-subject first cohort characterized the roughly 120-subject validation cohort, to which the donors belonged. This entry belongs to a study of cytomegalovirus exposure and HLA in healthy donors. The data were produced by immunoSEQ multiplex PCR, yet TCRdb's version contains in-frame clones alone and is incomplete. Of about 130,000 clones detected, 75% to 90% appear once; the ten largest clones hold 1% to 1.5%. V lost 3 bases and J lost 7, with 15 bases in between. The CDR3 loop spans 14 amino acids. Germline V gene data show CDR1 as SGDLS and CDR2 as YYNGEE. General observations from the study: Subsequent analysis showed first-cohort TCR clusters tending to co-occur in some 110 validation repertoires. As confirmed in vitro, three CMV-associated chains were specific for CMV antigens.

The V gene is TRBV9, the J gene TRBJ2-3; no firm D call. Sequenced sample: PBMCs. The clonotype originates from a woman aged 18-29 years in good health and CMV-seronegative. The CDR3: CASSAPTPLNTQYF. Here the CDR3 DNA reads TGTGCCAGCAGCGCCCCTACTCCTCTTAATACGCAGTATTTT.